This T cell receptor (beta chain) was found in a study of breast tumors, draining lymph nodes, adjacent tissues. Study-level findings and limits: Tumor repertoires ranked between lymph nodes and nontumor tissue in diversity, with V and J gene preferences. Findings are consistent with lymph node origin and intratumoral expansion of most tumor T cells.

Ten or more counts support this clonotype. What it binds is unknown. TCRdb reprocessed the multiplex PCR reads with MiXCR, giving one entry per CDR3 protein. The sample shows around 140,000 distinct CDR3 sequences, around 22% of them seen only once. The lymph nodes were axillary draining lymph nodes from breast cancer patients. CDR3 length: 16 residues. The J segment lost 5 bases and the V segment lost 2 bases, leaving 2 bases of the junction unmatched. Germline CDR1 MNHNY, CDR2 SVGAGI (reference sequence). The receptor comes from a female donor with breast cancer. Some clones in this sample may be carry-over from other donors' samples. What was sequenced was axillary lymph node tissue. This chain uses TRBV6-6 with TRBJ2-3, with TRBD2 identical over 15 bases. The CDR3 loop is CASSYRTSGRVDTQYF. In DNA, the CDR3 is TGTGCCAGCAGTTACCGGACTAGCGGGAGGGTAGATACGCAGTATTTT.